Here is one TCR beta chain with its context. V gave up 1 base and J gave up 6 bases, with 9 bases separating them. The CDR3 is made up of 13 amino acids. Germline V gene sequence: CDR1 SGHRS, CDR2 YFSETQ. The data belong to a study of T cell responses to AZD1222 COVID-19 vaccine. The repertoire was sequenced with immunoSEQ multiplex PCR; TCRdb's copy has only in-frame clones and lacks some. The sample lists 150,000 or so clones; less than 95% were seen once. Specimen: peripheral blood, collected on day 0 of AZD1222 vaccination. This TCR derives from an adult in good health. The V and J genes are TRBV5-1 and TRBJ2-3, with D hard to call. CDR3: CASSLYRWDTQYF. The DNA for the CDR3 is TGCGCCAGCAGCTTGTACCGGTGGGATACGCAGTATTTT.